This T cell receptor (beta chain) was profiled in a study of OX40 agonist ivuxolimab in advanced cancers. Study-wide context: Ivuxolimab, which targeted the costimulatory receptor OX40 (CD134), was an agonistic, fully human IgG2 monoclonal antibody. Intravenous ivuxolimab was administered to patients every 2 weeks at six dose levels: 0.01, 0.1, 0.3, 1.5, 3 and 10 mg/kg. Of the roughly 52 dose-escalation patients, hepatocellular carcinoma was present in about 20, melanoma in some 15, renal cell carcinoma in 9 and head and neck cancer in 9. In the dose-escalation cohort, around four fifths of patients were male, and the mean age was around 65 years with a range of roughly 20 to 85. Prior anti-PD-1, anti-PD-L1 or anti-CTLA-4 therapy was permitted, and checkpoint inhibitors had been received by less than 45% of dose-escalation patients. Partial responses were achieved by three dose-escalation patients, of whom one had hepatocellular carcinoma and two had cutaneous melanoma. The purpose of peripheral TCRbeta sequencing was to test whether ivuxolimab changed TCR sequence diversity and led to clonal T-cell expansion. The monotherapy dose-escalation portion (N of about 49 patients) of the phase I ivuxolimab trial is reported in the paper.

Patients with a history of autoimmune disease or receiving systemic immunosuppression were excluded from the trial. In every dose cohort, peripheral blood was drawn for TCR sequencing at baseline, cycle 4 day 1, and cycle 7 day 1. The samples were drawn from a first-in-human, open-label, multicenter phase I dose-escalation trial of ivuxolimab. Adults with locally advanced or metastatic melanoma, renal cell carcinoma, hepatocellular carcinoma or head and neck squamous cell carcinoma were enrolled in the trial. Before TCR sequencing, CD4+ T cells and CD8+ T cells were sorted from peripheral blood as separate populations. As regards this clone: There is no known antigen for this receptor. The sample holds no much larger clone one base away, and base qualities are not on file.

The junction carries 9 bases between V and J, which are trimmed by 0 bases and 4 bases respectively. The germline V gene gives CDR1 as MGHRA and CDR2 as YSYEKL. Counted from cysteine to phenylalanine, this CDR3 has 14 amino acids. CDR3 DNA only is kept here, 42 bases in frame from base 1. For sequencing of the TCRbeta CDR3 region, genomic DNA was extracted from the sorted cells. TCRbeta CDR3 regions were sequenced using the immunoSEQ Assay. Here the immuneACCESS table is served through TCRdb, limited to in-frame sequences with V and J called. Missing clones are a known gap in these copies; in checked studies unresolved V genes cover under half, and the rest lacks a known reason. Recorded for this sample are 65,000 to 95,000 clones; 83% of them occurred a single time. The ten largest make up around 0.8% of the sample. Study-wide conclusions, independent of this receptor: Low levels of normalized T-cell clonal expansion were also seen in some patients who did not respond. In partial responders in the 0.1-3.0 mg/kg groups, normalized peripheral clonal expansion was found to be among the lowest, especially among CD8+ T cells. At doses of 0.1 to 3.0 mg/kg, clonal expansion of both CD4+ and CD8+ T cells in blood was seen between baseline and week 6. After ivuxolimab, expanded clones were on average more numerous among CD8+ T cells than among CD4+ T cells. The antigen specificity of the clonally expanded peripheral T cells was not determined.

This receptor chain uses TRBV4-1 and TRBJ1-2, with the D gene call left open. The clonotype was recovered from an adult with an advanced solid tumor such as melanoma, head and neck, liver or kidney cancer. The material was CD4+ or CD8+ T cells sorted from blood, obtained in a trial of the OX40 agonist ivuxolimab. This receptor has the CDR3 CASSQDPQTYGYTF. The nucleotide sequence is TGCGCCAGCAGCCAAGATCCACAGACCTATGGCTACACCTTC.